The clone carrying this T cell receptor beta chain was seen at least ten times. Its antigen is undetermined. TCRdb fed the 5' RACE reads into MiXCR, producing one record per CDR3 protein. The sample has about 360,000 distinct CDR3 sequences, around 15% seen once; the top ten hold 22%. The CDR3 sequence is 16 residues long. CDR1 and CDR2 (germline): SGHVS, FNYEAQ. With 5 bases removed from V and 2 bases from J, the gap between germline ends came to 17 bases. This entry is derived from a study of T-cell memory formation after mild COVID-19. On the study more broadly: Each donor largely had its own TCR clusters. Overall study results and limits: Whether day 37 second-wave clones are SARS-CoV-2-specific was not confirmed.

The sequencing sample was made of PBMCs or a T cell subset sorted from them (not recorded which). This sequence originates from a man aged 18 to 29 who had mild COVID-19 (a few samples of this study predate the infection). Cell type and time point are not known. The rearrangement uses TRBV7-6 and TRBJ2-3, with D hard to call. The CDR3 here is CASSAPPEPLTDTQYF. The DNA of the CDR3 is TGTGCCAGCAGCGCGCCCCCAGAACCCCTCACAGATACGCAGTATTTT.